This entry lists 5 T cell receptor beta chains sequenced from one sample in a study of blood T cell repertoires in COVID-19. Assay used: immunoSEQ multiplex PCR; TCRdb lists only in-frame clones, some missing. Among about 310,000 clones listed, around 86% were seen once. The sequenced sample consisted of peripheral blood. These receptors were obtained from a man in his 70s with acute or convalescent COVID-19.

This chain links TRBV27 with TRBJ1-5; possible D gene TRBD1, 6 bases. This CDR3 contains 15 residues. Germline V gene data show CDR1 as MNHEY and CDR2 as SMNVEV (reference sequence). The V end was cut by 6 bases, the J end by 5 bases, with 17 bases between. DNA of the CDR3: TGTGCCAGCAGAACAACTCGTCACAGGGATCAGCCCCAGCATTTT. Protein: CASRTTRHRDQPQHF.

This clone was seen only a few times. The chain carries TRBV5-4 and TRBJ2-1; 10 bases match TRBD2. This CDR3 comprises 15 residues. CDR1 SGHNT and CDR2 YYREEE come from the germline V gene (reference sequence). V lost 5 bases and J lost 2; bases outside the gene matches: 4. The chain's CDR3 is CASRVAGGPYNEQFF. The CDR3 bases are TGTGCCAGCAGAGTAGCGGGGGGTCCCTACAATGAGCAGTTCTTC.

This clone was seen more than once but under ten times. DNA for the CDR3: TGTGCCAGCAGCCAAGCGGGGAATGAGCAGTTCTTC. Amino acids: CASSQAGNEQFF. The chain links TRBV4-2 to TRBJ2-1; TRBD2 is a possible D gene (5 bases). V lost 1 base and J lost 7, with 5 bases in between. CDR1 and CDR2 (germline): LGHNA, YNFKEQ. The CDR3 runs 12 residues.

The genes are TRBV10-3 and TRBJ2-3, with TRBD2 identical over 9 bases. CDR1 is ENHRY and CDR2 is SYGVKD in the germline V gene. The CDR3 is 16 residues long. The trim removed 4 bases at V and 0 bases at J, leaving 5 bases unmatched. CDR3 sequence (DNA): TGTGCCATCAGTGCTCGAGCGGGAGGTAGCACAGATACGCAGTATTTT. This sequence encodes CAISARAGGSTDTQYF.

The gene calls are TRBV6-5 and TRBJ1-6, with D possibly being TRBD1 (6 bases). This CDR3 comprises 15 residues. V shed 2 bases and J shed 8 bases, with 13 bases lying between them. Per the germline V gene, CDR1 is MNHEY and CDR2 is SVGAGI. The CDR3 region has the DNA TGTGCCAGCAGTTACGGGTACAGGGCCGATTCACCCCTCCACTTT. Protein sequence: CASSYGYRADSPLHF.